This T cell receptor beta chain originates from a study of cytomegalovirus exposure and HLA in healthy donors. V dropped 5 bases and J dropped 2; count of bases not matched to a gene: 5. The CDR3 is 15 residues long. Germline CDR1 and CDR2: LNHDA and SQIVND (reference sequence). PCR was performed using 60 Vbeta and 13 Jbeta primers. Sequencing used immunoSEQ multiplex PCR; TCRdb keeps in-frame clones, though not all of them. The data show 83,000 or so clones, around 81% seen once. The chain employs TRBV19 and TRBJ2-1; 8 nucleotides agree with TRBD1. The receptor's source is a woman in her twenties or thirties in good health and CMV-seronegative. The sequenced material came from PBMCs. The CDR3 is CASSLDRATYNEQFF. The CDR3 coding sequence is TGTGCCAGTAGTCTGGACAGGGCCACCTACAATGAGCAGTTCTTC.